The subject of this entry is one TCR beta chain. This entry belongs to a study of identical twins. TCRdb re-analysed the 5' RACE reads in MiXCR, keeping a single row per CDR3 protein. The sample shows about 810,000 distinct CDR3 sequences, approximately 13% of them seen only once. The CDR3 has 16 residues. With 6 bases removed from V and 7 bases from J, the gap between germline ends came to 21 bases. The germline V gene encodes CDR1 SNHLY and CDR2 FYNNEI. This sample also belongs to another study, concerning yellow fever vaccine responses in identical twins.

V is TRBV2 and J is TRBJ2-2, with unresolved D. The specimen sequenced was PBMCs. This TCR came from a woman between 18 and 29 years old in good health. CDR3 sequence (DNA): TGTGCCAGCAGGATACCTGGGAACGCCAAGGGCGGGGAGCTGTTTTTT. This gives the protein CASRIPGNAKGGELFF.